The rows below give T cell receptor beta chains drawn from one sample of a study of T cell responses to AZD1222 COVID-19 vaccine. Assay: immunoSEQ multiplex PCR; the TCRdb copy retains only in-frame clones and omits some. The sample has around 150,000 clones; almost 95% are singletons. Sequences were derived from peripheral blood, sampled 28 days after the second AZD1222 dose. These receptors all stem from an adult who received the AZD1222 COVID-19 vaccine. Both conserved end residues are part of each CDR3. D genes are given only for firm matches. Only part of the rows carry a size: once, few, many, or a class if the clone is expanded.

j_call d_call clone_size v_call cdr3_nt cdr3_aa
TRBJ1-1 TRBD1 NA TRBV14 TGTGCCAGCAGCCACTTCGGACAGGGGAACACTGAAGCTTTCTTT CASSHFGQGNTEAFF
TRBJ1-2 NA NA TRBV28 TGTGCCAGCAGGGGTGAGGCTTTGTATGGCTACACCTTC CASRGEALYGYTF
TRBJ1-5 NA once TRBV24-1 TGTGCCACCAGTGAGGGGCACAATCAGCCCCAGCATTTT CATSEGHNQPQHF
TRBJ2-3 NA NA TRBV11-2 TGTGCCAGCAGCTTAGACGGTGGAACGGATACGCAGTATTTT CASSLDGGTDTQYF
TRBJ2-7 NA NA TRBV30 TGTGCCTGGGCCCACATGGACTACGAGCAGTACTTC CAWAHMDYEQYF
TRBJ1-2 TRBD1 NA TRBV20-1 TGCAGTGCTCCAGGGGGCTATGGCTACACCTTC CSAPGGYGYTF
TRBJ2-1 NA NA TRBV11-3 TGTGCCAGCAGCTTAGGGGGGGGCTCCTCCTACAATGAGCAGTTCTTC CASSLGGGSSYNEQFF
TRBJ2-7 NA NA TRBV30 TGTGCCTGGAGTCGCAGCTACGAGCAGTACTTC CAWSRSYEQYF
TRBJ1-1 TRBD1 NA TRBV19 TGTGCCAGTAGTTCAACAGGGGGCGCGAACACTGAAGCTTTCTTT CASSSTGGANTEAFF
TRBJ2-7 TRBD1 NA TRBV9 TGTGCCAGCAGCGCAACAGGGGAAAGTCCCTACGAGCAGTACTTC CASSATGESPYEQYF
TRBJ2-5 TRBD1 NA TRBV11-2 TGTGCCAGCAGCCTTGACAGGGCCCAAGAGACCCAGTACTTC CASSLDRAQETQYF
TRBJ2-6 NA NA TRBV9 TGTGCCAGCAGTCTTACACCCTCTGGGGCCAACGTCCTGACTTTC CASSLTPSGANVLTF
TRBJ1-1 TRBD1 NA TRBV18 TGTGCCAGCTCACAGGGACAGGGGGACACTGAAGCTTTCTTT CASSQGQGDTEAFF
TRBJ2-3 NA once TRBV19 TGTGCCAGTAGTAACCGGGGGCCAGATACGCAGTATTTT CASSNRGPDTQYF
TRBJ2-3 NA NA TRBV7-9 TGTGCCAGCAGCCCCCTTGCCCCAGATACGCAGTATTTT CASSPLAPDTQYF
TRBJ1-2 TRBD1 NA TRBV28 TGTGCCAGCACGGGCGGGAGGGACAGGGTCTATGGCTACACCTTC CASTGGRDRVYGYTF
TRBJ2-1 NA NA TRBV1 TGCACCAGCACCATGGGACTAGCGGGAGGGCCCACACCCTACAATGAGCAGTTCTTC CTSTMGLAGGPTPYNEQFF
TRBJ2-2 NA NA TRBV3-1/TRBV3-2 TGTGCCAGCAGCCCCCGTCGGACCGGGGAGCTGTTTTTT CASSPRRTGELFF
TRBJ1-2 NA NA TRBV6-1 TGTGCCAGCAGTGAAGCGAAGGCCAGCTTGGTCTATGGCTACACCTTC CASSEAKASLVYGYTF